These 22 T cell receptor beta chains were sequenced from one sample in a study of blood T cell repertoires in COVID-19. Libraries were prepared by immunoSEQ multiplex PCR; TCRdb keeps only in-frame clonotypes and omits some of them. This sample has 390,000 or so clones, with around 87% found just once. The sequenced sample consisted of peripheral blood. These receptors were collected from a woman aged 25 to 45 with COVID-19, enrolled during active disease.

The gene calls are TRBV5-4 and TRBJ1-2; TRBD1 aligns across 9 bases. The CDR3 has 16 residues. V lost 4 bases to trimming and J lost 4 bases; unmatched junction nucleotides: 11. Germline lookup yields CDR1 SGHNT and CDR2 YYREEE (reference sequence). For the CDR3, the DNA is TGTGCCAGCAGCCGCCAGGGACAGGGTGAGGCCTATGGCTACACCTTC. Amino acids: CASSRQGQGEAYGYTF.

This clone was recorded once. The rearrangement links TRBV7-8 to TRBJ2-5; perhaps TRBD1 as D (5 bases). This CDR3 has 14 amino acids. Germline CDR1 SGHVS, CDR2 FQNEAQ. V shed 0 bases and J shed 4 bases, with 9 bases lying between them. The CDR3 DNA is TGTGCCAGCAGCTTAGCTGGGGCCCGAGAGACCCAGTACTTC. Its translation is CASSLAGARETQYF.

The V call is TRBV2, the J call TRBJ1-1; D not certain. There are 13 residues in the CDR3. The ends were cut back, 6 bases at V and 4 bases at J, with 12 bases in the middle. Germline-derived CDR1 and CDR2 are SNHLY and FYNNEI. As DNA, the CDR3 is TGTGCCAGCAGCGACACGGCGAGCACTGAAGCTTTCTTT. It codes for CASSDTASTEAFF.

This chain uses TRBV6-5 with TRBJ1-2; 7 bases are a match to TRBD1. The CDR3 is 13 amino acids. The V segment lost 6 bases and the J segment 2 bases; nucleotides outside the gene matches: 3. Germline V lookup: CDR1 MNHEY, CDR2 SVGAGI. The CDR3 sequence is CASRGTVNYGYTF. CDR3 nucleotide sequence: TGTGCCAGCAGGGGGACAGTCAACTATGGCTACACCTTC.

CDR3 DNA sequence: TGTGCCAGCAGGAGCGGGAGGGCCGGAAATGAGCAGTTCTTC. As protein: CASRSGRAGNEQFF. The V call is TRBV27, the J call TRBJ2-1, with TRBD2 identical over 10 bases. The CDR3 is made up of 14 amino acids. The J segment lost 7 bases and the V segment lost 6 bases, leaving 6 bases of the junction unmatched. Germline CDR1 is MNHEY and CDR2 is SMNVEV (reference sequence).

The V gene is TRBV2, the J gene TRBJ1-4, with 12 bases that match TRBD1. V was clipped by 7 bases and J by 2 bases; unmatched bases: 2. Germline CDR1 reads SNHLY; CDR2 reads FYNNEI. This CDR3 contains 15 residues. The CDR3 sequence: CASKGQGATNEKLFF. The CDR3 coding sequence is TGTGCCAGCAAGGGACAGGGGGCCACTAATGAAAAACTGTTTTTT.

The chain has TRBV7-9 and TRBJ1-1, with 10 nucleotides matching TRBD1. The CDR3 consists of 13 residues. Germline V gene lookup returns CDR1 SEHNR and CDR2 FQNEAQ (reference sequence). The trim removed 5 bases at V and 6 bases at J, leaving 3 bases unmatched. This CDR3 reads CASSLGQGAEAFF. The DNA of the CDR3 is TGTGCCAGCAGCCTCGGACAGGGGGCTGAAGCTTTCTTT.

The chain joins TRBV10-1 to TRBJ1-1; perhaps TRBD1 as D (6 bases). CDR3 size: 16 residues. V lost 2 bases to trimming and J lost 4 bases, with 17 bases between them. Per germline, CDR1 WNHNN and CDR2 SYGVQD (reference sequence). The CDR3 region is CASSERGSSLGTEAFF. The CDR3 DNA is TGCGCCAGCAGTGAGAGGGGGTCCTCGCTGGGCACTGAAGCTTTCTTT.

This clone was picked up many times. This chain links TRBV10-1 with TRBJ1-1; tentative D call: TRBD1 (6 bases). This CDR3 comprises 15 residues. Trimming removed 0 bases at V and 1 base at J, with 9 bases between. Germline lookup yields CDR1 WNHNN and CDR2 SYGVQD (reference sequence). The CDR3 is CASSESGRGNTEAFF. The CDR3, as DNA: TGCGCCAGCAGTGAGTCGGGCAGGGGGAACACTGAAGCTTTCTTT.

This clone appeared once. Other DNA sequences from this sample encode an identical CDR3 as well. V and J are TRBV27 and TRBJ2-7; 7 bases are shared with TRBD1. The V segment lost 5 bases and the J segment 2 bases; nucleotides outside the gene matches: 3. Germline V gene sequence: CDR1 MNHEY, CDR2 SMNVEV (reference sequence). The CDR3 has 13 residues. In DNA, the CDR3 is TGTGCCAGCAGTCTGGGACAGACCTACGAGCAGTACTTC. This translates into CASSLGQTYEQYF.

This chain joins TRBV4-3 and TRBJ1-5, with 7 bases identical to TRBD1. Trimming cost V 3 bases and J 5 bases; bases outside gene matches: 4. This CDR3 contains 14 residues. Germline CDR1 LGHNA, CDR2 YSLEER. CDR3 coding DNA: TGCGCCAGCAGCCAGGGACAGTCTTATCAGCCCCAGCATTTT. This gives the protein CASSQGQSYQPQHF.

V usage is TRBV2 and J usage is TRBJ2-7, with D perhaps matching TRBD2 (7 bases). CDR3 length equals 13 residues. V was clipped by 8 bases and J by 3 bases, with 14 bases between them. Germline V gene lookup returns CDR1 SNHLY and CDR2 FYNNEI. For the CDR3, the DNA is TGTGCCAGCTCTCTCGGGGGGCGCTACGAGCAGTACTTC. It is translated as CASSLGGRYEQYF.

Here the CDR3 DNA reads TGTGCCAGCAGTTTAGACAGGGTGACCCAGTACTTC. Encoded protein: CASSLDRVTQYF. The V gene is TRBV27, the J gene TRBJ2-5; 7 nucleotides line up with TRBD1. V trimming: 2 bases; J trimming: 7 bases; junction bases outside the gene matches: 1. The CDR3 contains 12 residues. The germline V gene has CDR1 MNHEY and CDR2 SMNVEV (reference sequence).

This clone was observed a handful of times. The genes are TRBV11-3 and TRBJ2-3; D is ambiguous. The CDR3 is made up of 13 amino acids. Germline V gene sequence: CDR1 SGHNT, CDR2 YENEEA. Trimming cost V 2 bases and J 1 base, with 4 bases left between them. CDR3 protein: CASSLQGTDTQYF. CDR3 nucleotides: TGTGCCAGCAGCTTACAGGGCACAGATACGCAGTATTTT.

This chain uses TRBV27 with TRBJ2-7; the D gene is possibly TRBD2 (6 bases). V was cut by 4 bases and J by 4 bases, with 17 bases left in between. This CDR3 has 15 amino acids. The germline CDR1 and CDR2 sequences are MNHEY and SMNVEV (reference sequence). Written as DNA, the CDR3 is TGTGCCAGCAGTTCACGTGGGACTGGGCCTTACGAGCAGTACTTC. This encodes CASSSRGTGPYEQYF.

The chain is built from TRBV24-1 and TRBJ2-5, with TRBD2 as a possible D gene (6 bases). The germline V gene has CDR1 KGHDR and CDR2 SFDVKD. The V end lost 6 bases, the J end lost 5 bases, and 9 bases lay between the germline ends. The length of the CDR3 is 12 residues. CDR3 in amino acids: CATSLREETQYF. CDR3 in DNA: TGTGCCACCAGTCTCCGGGAGGAGACCCAGTACTTC.

This CDR3 reads CASSQGTVGSPLHF. CDR3 bases: TGTGCCAGCAGCCAGGGGACGGTGGGTTCACCCCTCCACTTT. J is TRBJ1-6 and V is TRBV28; D may be TRBD1 (6 bases). The CDR3 spans 14 residues. Trimming took off 6 bases at V and 9 bases at J, with 15 bases between the two ends. Germline CDR1 is MDHEN and CDR2 is SYDVKM.

The rearrangement uses TRBV18 and TRBJ2-3, with 7 bases aligning to TRBD1. Trimming removed 3 bases from V and 0 bases from J; junction bases left unmatched: 0. This CDR3 spans 14 amino acids. The germline V gene encodes CDR1 KGHSH and CDR2 LQKENI. CDR3 sequence reads: CASSPGQSTDTQYF. Written as DNA, the CDR3 is TGTGCCAGCTCACCGGGACAGAGCACAGATACGCAGTATTTT. The full variable domain, completed using reference TRBV18 and TRBJ2-3, is NAGVMQNPRHLVRRRGQEARLRCSPMKGHSHVYWYRQLPEEGLKFMVYLQKENIIDESGMPKERFSAEFPKEGPSILRIQQVVRGDSAAYFCASSPGQSTDTQYFGPGTRLTVL.

CDR3 region: CATSDLQQGGASDTQYF. Here the CDR3 DNA reads TGTGCCACCAGTGATTTGCAACAAGGGGGCGCATCAGATACGCAGTATTTT. The gene calls are TRBV24-1 and TRBJ2-3, with 7 bases identical to TRBD1. CDR1 and CDR2 from the germline V gene are KGHDR and SFDVKD. The CDR3 loop spans 17 amino acids. The V and J ends lost 0 bases and 4 bases, in that order; junction bases with no gene match: 9.

The V and J genes are TRBV14 and TRBJ1-2; maybe TRBD1 (5 bases). V lost 1 base and J 3 bases, leaving 15 bases between the germline ends. CDR1 SGHDN and CDR2 FVKESK come from the germline V gene. The CDR3 covers 16 residues. CDR3 residues: CASSQATHRGDYGYTF. In nucleotides, the CDR3 is TGTGCCAGCAGCCAAGCTACCCATAGGGGCGACTATGGCTACACCTTC. The full variable domain, completed using reference TRBV14 and TRBJ1-2, is EAGVTQFPSHSVIEKGQTVTLRCDPISGHDNLYWYRRVMGKEIKFLLHFVKESKQDESGMPNNRFLAERTGGTYSTLKVQPAELEDSGVYFCASSQATHRGDYGYTFGSGTRLTVV.

The table lists this clone with a count of one. The rearrangement uses TRBV19 and TRBJ1-5; 7 nucleotides match TRBD1. CDR1 and CDR2 (germline): LNHDA, SQIVND (reference sequence). The ends lost 3 bases at V and 4 bases at J; junction bases unmatched: 3. This CDR3 comprises 14 residues. This CDR3 reads CASSIGRGNQPQHF. The DNA for the CDR3 is TGTGCCAGTAGTATCGGCAGGGGGAATCAGCCCCAGCATTTT.

The rearrangement links TRBV9 to TRBJ2-7; D remains ambiguous. Germline CDR1 is SGDLS and CDR2 is YYNGEE. Trimming pared 3 bases from V and 0 bases from J, leaving 10 bases between. This CDR3 has 14 residues. In nucleotides, the CDR3 is TGTGCCAGCAGCGCCGAGGTAGCCTCCTACGAGCAGTACTTC. Protein: CASSAEVASYEQYF.